A selection of T cell receptor beta chains follows, all from one sample in a study of PD-L1 blockade in urothelial cancer. Sequencing used immunoSEQ multiplex PCR; TCRdb keeps in-frame clones, though not all of them. The table includes roughly 43,000 clones, approximately 77% detected once. Sequences were derived from PBMCs, sampled around atezolizumab (anti-PD-L1) treatment. The receptors come from a man between 65 and 80 years old with urothelial cancer. The CDR3 runs from the conserved cysteine through the conserved F or W. A D gene is named only where the DNA matches it firmly. For some rows the clone size is stated as once, few or many, or as a class when expanded; others skip it.

v_gene: TRBV19
d_gene: TRBD2
abundance: -
j_gene: TRBJ2-1
CDR3aa: CASRPGTSDEQFF
CDR3nt: TGTGCCAGTAGACCCGGGACTAGCGATGAGCAGTTCTTC

v_gene: TRBV19
d_gene: -
abundance: -
j_gene: TRBJ2-7
CDR3aa: CASSINPSAGEQYF
CDR3nt: TGTGCCAGTAGTATAAATCCGTCGGCGGGGGAGCAGTACTTC

v_gene: TRBV15
d_gene: -
abundance: -
j_gene: TRBJ2-5
CDR3aa: CATAKGQETQYF
CDR3nt: TGTGCCACCGCGAAGGGGCAAGAGACCCAGTACTTC

v_gene: TRBV7-2
d_gene: TRBD1
abundance: few
j_gene: TRBJ2-1
CDR3aa: CASSQIFRKRGLNEQFF
CDR3nt: TGTGCCAGCAGCCAAATCTTTCGAAAAAGGGGGCTAAATGAGCAGTTCTTC

v_gene: TRBV6-6
d_gene: -
abundance: few
j_gene: TRBJ1-3
CDR3aa: CASRIGQVSGNTIYF
CDR3nt: TGTGCCAGCAGAATTGGACAAGTCTCTGGAAACACCATATATTTT

v_gene: TRBV28
d_gene: TRBD2
abundance: -
j_gene: TRBJ2-5
CDR3aa: CASQGGTETQYF
CDR3nt: TGTGCCAGCCAGGGAGGGACGGAGACCCAGTACTTC

v_gene: TRBV7-9
d_gene: TRBD2
abundance: -
j_gene: TRBJ2-3
CDR3aa: CASSPRMRSGGPNHDTQYF
CDR3nt: TGTGCCAGCAGCCCCCGGATGAGGTCGGGAGGGCCGAATCATGATACGCAGTATTTT

v_gene: TRBV5-1
d_gene: -
abundance: -
j_gene: TRBJ2-5
CDR3aa: CASSLGSGGETQYF
CDR3nt: TGCGCCAGCAGCTTGGGGTCAGGGGGGGAGACCCAGTACTTC

v_gene: TRBV5-5
d_gene: -
abundance: -
j_gene: TRBJ1-2
CDR3aa: CASSPDRIYGYTF
CDR3nt: TGTGCCAGCAGCCCAGACAGGATCTATGGCTACACCTTC

v_gene: TRBV5-1
d_gene: -
abundance: few
j_gene: TRBJ1-1
CDR3aa: CASSSAVEDTEAFF
CDR3nt: TGCGCCAGCAGCTCCGCCGTCGAGGACACTGAAGCTTTCTTT

v_gene: TRBV4-3
d_gene: -
abundance: -
j_gene: TRBJ2-7
CDR3aa: CASSQDAGNEQYF
CDR3nt: TGCGCCAGCAGCCAAGATGCGGGAAACGAGCAGTACTTC

v_gene: TRBV2
d_gene: -
abundance: once
j_gene: TRBJ2-1
CDR3aa: CASSEGVGYEQFF
CDR3nt: TGTGCCAGCAGTGAAGGGGTGGGCTATGAGCAGTTCTTC

v_gene: TRBV4-2
d_gene: TRBD2
abundance: -
j_gene: TRBJ2-3
CDR3aa: CASSPRLYTGTSRTDTQYF
CDR3nt: TGTGCCAGCAGCCCGAGACTGTATACCGGGACTAGCAGAACAGATACGCAGTATTTT

v_gene: TRBV27
d_gene: -
abundance: -
j_gene: TRBJ2-1
CDR3aa: CASSPYSYNEQFF
CDR3nt: TGTGCCAGCAGCCCCTACTCCTACAATGAGCAGTTCTTC

v_gene: TRBV6-6
d_gene: -
abundance: -
j_gene: TRBJ2-7
CDR3aa: CASSPASEGPYEQYF
CDR3nt: TGTGCCAGCAGCCCCGCATCAGAGGGCCCCTACGAGCAGTACTTC

v_gene: TRBV7-7
d_gene: TRBD2
abundance: -
j_gene: TRBJ2-1
CDR3aa: CASSLEREAYNEQFF
CDR3nt: TGTGCTAGCAGCTTAGAGCGGGAGGCCTACAATGAGCAGTTCTTC

v_gene: TRBV7-8
d_gene: TRBD2
abundance: -
j_gene: TRBJ2-7
CDR3aa: CATQGTSGSDEQYF
CDR3nt: TGTGCCACCCAAGGGACTAGCGGGAGCGACGAGCAGTACTTC

v_gene: TRBV4-3
d_gene: -
abundance: -
j_gene: TRBJ2-6
CDR3aa: CASSSNTPLRSGANVLTF
CDR3nt: TGCGCCAGCAGCTCAAACACGCCTCTTCGCTCTGGGGCCAACGTCCTGACTTTC

v_gene: TRBV11-3
d_gene: TRBD2
abundance: -
j_gene: TRBJ2-3
CDR3aa: CASSLGSSGSTDTQYF
CDR3nt: TGTGCCAGCAGCTTAGGGTCTAGCGGGAGCACAGATACGCAGTATTTT

v_gene: TRBV7-8
d_gene: -
abundance: -
j_gene: TRBJ1-1
CDR3aa: CASSERDIRTEAFF
CDR3nt: TGTGCCAGCAGCGAGCGGGACATAAGAACTGAAGCTTTCTTT

v_gene: TRBV27
d_gene: TRBD1
abundance: -
j_gene: TRBJ2-2
CDR3aa: CASSFGSFRGLSVRELFF
CDR3nt: TGTGCCAGCAGTTTTGGTTCGTTCAGGGGGCTATCGGTCAGGGAGCTGTTTTTT

v_gene: TRBV4-2
d_gene: TRBD1
abundance: -
j_gene: TRBJ1-2
CDR3aa: CASSQGRTGGYGYTF
CDR3nt: TGTGCCAGCAGCCAAGGGCGGACAGGGGGCTATGGCTACACCTTC

v_gene: TRBV7-2
d_gene: -
abundance: once
j_gene: TRBJ1-3
CDR3aa: CASAPVGNTIYF
CDR3nt: TGTGCCAGCGCCCCAGTTGGAAACACCATATATTTT

v_gene: TRBV7-2
d_gene: -
abundance: -
j_gene: TRBJ2-2
CDR3aa: CASSFSYTGELFF
CDR3nt: TGTGCCAGCAGCTTTTCCTACACCGGGGAGCTGTTTTTT

v_gene: TRBV7-3
d_gene: TRBD1
abundance: -
j_gene: TRBJ2-7
CDR3aa: CASSSTGGEQYF
CDR3nt: TGTGCCAGCAGCTCGACAGGGGGCGAGCAGTACTTC

v_gene: TRBV5-3
d_gene: TRBD1
abundance: -
j_gene: TRBJ1-2
CDR3aa: CATPGGYTF
CDR3nt: TGTGCCACCCCAGGGGGATACACCTTC

v_gene: TRBV19
d_gene: -
abundance: -
j_gene: TRBJ1-1
CDR3aa: CASRRTVGGARAEAFF
CDR3nt: TGTGCCAGTAGGAGGACAGTGGGAGGGGCGCGAGCTGAAGCTTTCTTT

v_gene: TRBV7-9
d_gene: -
abundance: -
j_gene: TRBJ2-1
CDR3aa: CASSLSSGTGRLF
CDR3nt: TGTGCCAGCAGCTTATCCTCCGGGACTGGCAGACTCTTC

v_gene: TRBV4-2
d_gene: TRBD2
abundance: -
j_gene: TRBJ2-7
CDR3aa: CASSQASGGPRGYEQYF
CDR3nt: TGTGCCAGCAGCCAAGCCAGCGGGGGCCCCCGGGGCTACGAGCAGTACTTC

v_gene: TRBV5-5
d_gene: -
abundance: once
j_gene: TRBJ1-2
CDR3aa: CASSHNYGYTF
CDR3nt: TGTGCCAGCAGCCATAACTATGGCTACACCTTC

v_gene: TRBV9
d_gene: -
abundance: few
j_gene: TRBJ1-1
CDR3aa: CASSPQTGENTEAFF
CDR3nt: TGTGCCAGCAGCCCTCAGACAGGAGAGAACACTGAAGCTTTCTTT

v_gene: TRBV13
d_gene: -
abundance: few
j_gene: TRBJ2-7
CDR3aa: CASSLQGLPSYEQYF
CDR3nt: TGTGCCAGCAGCTTACAGGGGCTACCATCCTACGAGCAGTACTTC

v_gene: TRBV28
d_gene: TRBD2
abundance: -
j_gene: TRBJ2-3
CDR3aa: CASSRGGLAGTDTQYF
CDR3nt: TGTGCCAGCAGCCGAGGGGGACTAGCGGGAACAGATACGCAGTATTTT

v_gene: TRBV10-3
d_gene: -
abundance: -
j_gene: TRBJ2-3
CDR3aa: CAISESRAGEGTQYF
CDR3nt: TGTGCCATCAGTGAGTCACGGGCGGGTGAAGGGACGCAGTATTTT

v_gene: TRBV6-6
d_gene: TRBD1
abundance: -
j_gene: TRBJ1-2
CDR3aa: CASRPTGTGDGYTF
CDR3nt: TGTGCCAGCAGGCCCACCGGGACAGGGGATGGCTACACCTTC

v_gene: TRBV7-8
d_gene: -
abundance: -
j_gene: TRBJ2-1
CDR3aa: CASSPSYNEQFF
CDR3nt: TGTGCCAGCAGCCCCAGTTACAATGAGCAGTTCTTC

v_gene: TRBV7-2
d_gene: -
abundance: -
j_gene: TRBJ1-1
CDR3aa: CASSSYMNTEAFF
CDR3nt: TGTGCCAGCAGCTCTTACATGAACACTGAAGCTTTCTTT

v_gene: TRBV7-2
d_gene: TRBD2
abundance: -
j_gene: TRBJ2-3
CDR3aa: CASSSLSGRDTQYF
CDR3nt: TGTGCCAGCAGCTCCTTAAGCGGGAGGGATACGCAGTATTTT

v_gene: TRBV4-2
d_gene: -
abundance: -
j_gene: TRBJ2-1
CDR3aa: CASSQDTSDEQFF
CDR3nt: TGTGCCAGCAGCCAAGATACCAGTGATGAGCAGTTCTTC

v_gene: TRBV18
d_gene: -
abundance: -
j_gene: TRBJ1-1
CDR3aa: CASSLDRNTEAFF
CDR3nt: TGTGCCAGCTCGCTCGACAGAAACACTGAAGCTTTCTTT

v_gene: TRBV28
d_gene: TRBD1
abundance: -
j_gene: TRBJ2-4
CDR3aa: CATSPGQGGLNIQYF
CDR3nt: TGTGCCACCTCACCAGGACAGGGTGGATTAAACATTCAGTACTTC

v_gene: TRBV11-2
d_gene: -
abundance: few
j_gene: TRBJ1-1
CDR3aa: CASSSGRDEAFF
CDR3nt: TGTGCCAGCAGCTCTGGGAGGGACGAAGCTTTCTTT

v_gene: TRBV25-1
d_gene: -
abundance: -
j_gene: TRBJ1-1
CDR3aa: CASKTEKDRRAFF
CDR3nt: TGTGCCAGCAAAACAGAGAAAGACAGGAGGGCTTTCTTT

v_gene: TRBV7-3
d_gene: TRBD1
abundance: -
j_gene: TRBJ1-2
CDR3aa: CASSLNRGEGYTF
CDR3nt: TGTGCCAGCAGTCTTAACAGGGGTGAGGGCTACACCTTC

v_gene: TRBV7-2
d_gene: TRBD2
abundance: once
j_gene: TRBJ2-3
CDR3aa: CASSLVRAGGTDTQYF
CDR3nt: TGTGCCAGCAGCTTAGTTAGAGCGGGAGGCACAGATACGCAGTATTTT

v_gene: TRBV28
d_gene: -
abundance: -
j_gene: TRBJ1-6
CDR3aa: CASSTGLYSYNSPLHF
CDR3nt: TGTGCCAGCAGCACAGGGTTATACTCCTATAATTCACCCCTCCACTTT